The 19 T cell receptor beta chains presented below share a single source sample, sequenced in a study of graft-versus-host responses after intestinal transplantation. These TCRs' antigens remain unknown. Sequencing used immunoSEQ multiplex PCR; TCRdb keeps in-frame clones, though not all of them. In the table there are about 97,000 clones, less than 95% of which are singletons. The sequencing here drew on unstimulated CD8+ T cells sorted from spleen or lymph node cells, taken before transplant. The receptors come from a human donor who was the organ donor for an intestinal transplant.

This chain joins TRBV4-1 and TRBJ2-5; 7 bases map to TRBD1. With the DNA end fitting TRBJ2-7 better, the J assignment may be wrong. Germline V gene sequence: CDR1 MGHRA, CDR2 YSYEKL. The CDR3 sequence is 16 residues long. CDR3 sequence: CASSQVQGVVLYEQYF. CDR3 coding DNA: TGCGCCAGCAGCCAAGTCCAGGGGGTAGTTCTCTACGAGCAGTACTTC.

The chain carries TRBV28 and TRBJ2-5; the D gene is possibly TRBD2 (5 bases). Looked up from germline, CDR1 is MDHEN and CDR2 is SYDVKM. CDR3 length: 11 amino acids. Between the trimmed V and J ends, which lost 9 bases and 5 bases, there was a span of 10 bases. The DNA of the CDR3 is TGTGCCAGTCTTCGAGGGGAGACCCAGTACTTC. It codes for CASLRGETQYF.

The gene calls are TRBV7-2 and TRBJ1-1, with 7 nucleotides matching TRBD1. Germline V gene lookup returns CDR1 SGHTA and CDR2 FQGNSA. The CDR3 contains 16 residues. Germline trimming cut 3 bases from V and 1 base from J; bases unmatched to any gene: 8. As DNA, the CDR3 is TGTGCCAGCAGCTTCCTAAGACAGGGTAAGAACACTGAAGCTTTCTTT. This sequence encodes CASSFLRQGKNTEAFF.

This chain links TRBV7-9 with TRBJ2-1; 10 nucleotides align to TRBD1. CDR3 length: 15 residues. Trimming at V came to 5 bases and at J to 9 bases, leaving 10 bases not matched to a gene. CDR1 and CDR2 from the germline V gene are SEHNR and FQNEAQ (reference sequence). CDR3 in DNA: TGTGCCAGCAGCCCGGACAGGGGGATGGACTTTGAGCAGTTCTTC. This sequence encodes CASSPDRGMDFEQFF.

About this clone: One junction end disagrees with the germline gene, perhaps due to a read error. This chain links TRBV7-7 with TRBJ2-1, with TRBD1 identical over 9 bases. The CDR3 is 16 amino acids. The germline gives CDR1 SSHAT, CDR2 FNYEAQ (reference sequence). DNA of the CDR3: TGTGCTAGCAGCAGACAACCGGGACAGGGAGGCAATGAGCAGTTCTTC. The encoded protein is CASSRQPGQGGNEQFF.

The J gene is TRBJ1-4, the V gene TRBV11-2; D gene unclear. Trimming removed 3 bases from V and 8 bases from J, with 13 bases in between. CDR1 and CDR2 (germline): SGHAT, FQNNGV. The CDR3 has 14 amino acids. The CDR3 protein is CASSFTGAEEKLFF. The CDR3 DNA sequence: TGTGCCAGCAGCTTTACGGGTGCGGAGGAAAAACTGTTTTTT. Full variable domain (missing parts from reference TRBV11-2 and TRBJ1-4): EAGVAQSPRYKIIEKRQSVAFWCNPISGHATLYWYQQILGQGPKLLIQFQNNGVVDDSQLPKDRFSAERLKGVDSTLKIQPAKLEDSAVYLCASSFTGAEEKLFFGSGTQLSVL.

The V gene is TRBV5-1, the J gene TRBJ1-2; 8 positions match TRBD1. Trimming cost V 4 bases and J 8 bases; bases outside gene matches: 13. Germline loops: CDR1 SGHRS, CDR2 YFSETQ. This CDR3 has 15 amino acids. This chain's CDR3 is CASSLRGQGIFGYTF. Written as DNA, the CDR3 is TGCGCCAGCAGCCTCCGTGGACAGGGTATTTTCGGCTACACCTTC.

The chain recombines TRBV2 with TRBJ2-2, with 10 bases matching TRBD2. V dropped 5 bases and J dropped 6; count of bases not matched to a gene: 0. This CDR3 is built from 13 residues. CDR1 is SNHLY, CDR2 FYNNEI, per germline. CDR3 in amino acids: CASSLAGAGELFF. The CDR3 coding sequence is TGTGCCAGCAGTCTAGCGGGGGCCGGGGAGCTGTTTTTT.

This sequence joins TRBV10-3 and TRBJ2-1, with TRBD2 identical over 7 bases. CDR3 size: 17 residues. Germline-derived CDR1 and CDR2 are ENHRY and SYGVKD. J gave up 0 bases and V 9 bases, and 14 bases lay outside the gene matches. DNA of the CDR3: TGTGCCATTCGGGGGGAAAGGGACCCCAGCTCCTACAATGAGCAGTTCTTC. This encodes CAIRGERDPSSYNEQFF.

This sequence joins TRBV15 and TRBJ2-1; the D gene is possibly TRBD2 (5 bases). V shed 5 bases and J shed 6 bases, with 8 bases lying between them. Germline V CDR1 and CDR2: LNHNV, YYDKDF (reference sequence). This CDR3 comprises 12 residues. The CDR3 sequence is CATSRDFNEQFF. CDR3 in DNA: TGTGCCACCAGCCGGGATTTCAATGAGCAGTTCTTC.

The chain links TRBV27 to TRBJ2-5, with TRBD1 matching 8 bases. J gave up 2 bases and V 4 bases, and 3 bases lay outside the gene matches. Germline CDR1 and CDR2: MNHEY and SMNVEV (reference sequence). The CDR3 spans 14 residues. The CDR3 DNA sequence: TGTGCCAGCAGTTACGACAGGGGACAAGAGACCCAGTACTTC. This translates into CASSYDRGQETQYF.

This clone was picked up a small number of times. V and J are TRBV5-1 and TRBJ2-7; TRBD1 agrees at 11 bases. Germline trimming cut 4 bases from V and 5 bases from J; bases unmatched to any gene: 5. Germline V gives CDR1 SGHRS, CDR2 YFSETQ. The CDR3 is 14 amino acids. The CDR3 loop reads CASSIGQGADEQYF. CDR3 sequence (DNA): TGCGCCAGCAGCATCGGACAGGGGGCCGACGAGCAGTACTTC.

This sequence joins TRBV10-3 and TRBJ2-1; TRBD1 matches at 7 bases. J lost 8 bases, V lost 2 bases, and 9 bases had no gene match. In germline, CDR1 is ENHRY, CDR2 SYGVKD. This CDR3 is built from 15 residues. The CDR3 loop is CAISEPDRIIDEQFF. For the CDR3, the DNA is TGTGCCATCAGTGAGCCGGACAGGATCATTGATGAGCAGTTCTTC.

The chain joins TRBV5-8 to TRBJ2-5; 14 nucleotides match TRBD2. Trimming at V came to 3 bases and at J to 4 bases, leaving 8 bases not matched to a gene. The CDR3 loop spans 17 amino acids. Germline V lookup: CDR1 SGHTS, CDR2 YDEGEE. The CDR3 DNA sequence: TGTGCCAGCAGCTCGGGACTAGCGGGAGATGGTGGAGAGACCCAGTACTTC. Protein: CASSSGLAGDGGETQYF.

This chain links TRBV13 with TRBJ2-7, with D possibly TRBD1 on 7 matching bases. The CDR3 covers 16 residues. The germline CDR1 and CDR2 sequences are PRHDT and FYEKMQ (reference sequence). V shed 4 bases and J shed 2 bases, with 18 bases lying between them. CDR3 protein: CASSWKGGTDPYEQYF. In DNA form, the CDR3 reads TGTGCCAGCAGCTGGAAGGGCGGGACAGACCCCTACGAGCAGTACTTC.

The rearrangement uses TRBV2 and TRBJ1-4; D not resolved. This CDR3 has 15 residues. Trimming pared 1 base from V and 8 bases from J, leaving 14 bases between. Germline V gene sequence: CDR1 SNHLY, CDR2 FYNNEI. CDR3 protein: CASSEGEGWREKLFF. DNA of the CDR3: TGTGCCAGCAGTGAAGGTGAAGGGTGGAGGGAAAAACTGTTTTTT. The whole variable domain, filled in from reference TRBV2 and TRBJ1-4, reads EPEVTQTPSHQVTQMGQEVILRCVPISNHLYFYWYRQILGQKVEFLVSFYNNEISEKSEIFDDQFSVERPDGSNFTLKIRSTKLEDSAMYFCASSEGEGWREKLFFGSGTQLSVL.

The chain carries TRBV5-1 and TRBJ1-1; 11 nucleotides match TRBD1. With 3 bases clipped from V and 2 bases from J, the junction kept 6 bases outside the gene matches. Germline-derived CDR1 and CDR2 are SGHRS and YFSETQ. CDR3 length: 16 amino acids. The CDR3: CASSSGTGGINTEAFF. CDR3 DNA: TGCGCCAGCAGCTCCGGGACAGGGGGGATAAACACTGAAGCTTTCTTT.

The chain joins TRBV27 to TRBJ2-5, with a possible D match to TRBD2 (6 bases). The DNA end is a closer match to TRBJ2-7, so the J assignment may be wrong. Germline assignment: CDR1 MNHEY and CDR2 SMNVEV (reference sequence). This CDR3 spans 20 amino acids. The CDR3 spells CASSLSGGIWGERWAYEQYF. CDR3 DNA sequence: TGTGCCAGCAGTTTATCCGGAGGAATTTGGGGGGAAAGGTGGGCCTACGAGCAGTACTTC.

The chain uses TRBV30 and TRBJ1-1; TRBD1 is a possible D gene (6 bases). In germline, CDR1 is GTSNPN, CDR2 SVGIG (reference sequence). CDR3 size: 15 residues. V lost 6 bases and J lost 1, with 18 bases in between. CDR3 sequence reads: CACHTTGGRNTEAFF. CDR3 in DNA: TGTGCCTGCCATACGACGGGGGGCCGGAACACTGAAGCTTTCTTT.